Listed here is a single TCR beta chain. Per the authors' pipeline: How many nucleated cells were present was estimated from reference gene primer amplification. Sequencing used immunoSEQ multiplex PCR; TCRdb keeps in-frame clones, though not all of them. The DNA gave D and trimming, while V, J and clone size come from that table. The sample yields about 270,000 clones, about 88% seen once. This specimen belongs to a study of blood T cell repertoires in COVID-19. The CDR3 length is 15 residues. Germline-derived CDR1 and CDR2 are LGHNA and YSLEER. V lost 2 bases to trimming and J lost 7 bases; unmatched junction nucleotides: 6. In assigning cohorts, the study relied on participant-reported clinical history.

The chain is built from TRBV4-3 and TRBJ2-1, with 9 bases identical to TRBD1. The sample taken for sequencing was PBMCs or T cells enriched from blood (not recorded which). This TCR was sampled from a woman in her forties or fifties who had recovered from COVID-19. The CDR3 sequence: CASSQPGQGGNEQFF. In DNA, the CDR3 is TGCGCCAGCAGCCAACCGGGACAGGGCGGGAATGAGCAGTTCTTC.